This T cell receptor beta chain comes out of a study of spatial heterogeneity in lung cancer. A few counts support this clonotype. Time point defined: sample taken at primary tumor resection. Tumor, nontumor lung or frozen PBMC supplied whole RNA, sequenced without sorting. The CDR3 has 15 residues. Germline V gene data show CDR1 as SGHTA and CDR2 as FQGNSA. V was pared by 1 base and J by 5 bases, with 15 bases between. Via MiXCR, TCRdb re-called the 5' RACE reads, giving one row per CDR3 protein. The data hold 30,000 to 45,000 distinct CDR3 sequences, with roughly 8% observed a single time. This specimen consisted of PBMCs, obtained at surgery. The chain links TRBV7-2 to TRBJ2-7; tentative D call: TRBD1 (5 bases). This clonotype was obtained from a male donor with early-stage non-small cell lung cancer. CDR3 sequence: CASSLGSQGIDEQYF. The CDR3 coding sequence is TGTGCCAGCAGCTTAGGATCCCAGGGTATCGACGAGCAGTACTTC.